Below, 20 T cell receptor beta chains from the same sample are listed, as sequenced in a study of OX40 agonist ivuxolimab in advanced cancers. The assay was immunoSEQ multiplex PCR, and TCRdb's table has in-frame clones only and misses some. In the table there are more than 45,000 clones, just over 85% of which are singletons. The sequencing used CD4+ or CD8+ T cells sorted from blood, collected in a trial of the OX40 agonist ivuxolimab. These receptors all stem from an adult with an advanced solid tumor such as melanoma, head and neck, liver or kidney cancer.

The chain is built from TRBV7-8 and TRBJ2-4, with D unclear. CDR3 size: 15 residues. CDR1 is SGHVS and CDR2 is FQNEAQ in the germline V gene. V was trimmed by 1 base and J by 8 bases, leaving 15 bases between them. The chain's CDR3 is CASSLGVFPQDIQYF. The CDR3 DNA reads TGTGCCAGCAGCTTAGGGGTCTTCCCCCAGGACATTCAGTACTTC. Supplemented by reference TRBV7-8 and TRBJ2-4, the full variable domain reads GAGVSQSPRYKVAKRGQDVALRCDPISGHVSLFWYQQALGQGPEFLTYFQNEAQLDKSGLPSDRFFAERPEGSVSTLKIQRTQQEDSAVYLCASSLGVFPQDIQYFGAGTRLSVL.

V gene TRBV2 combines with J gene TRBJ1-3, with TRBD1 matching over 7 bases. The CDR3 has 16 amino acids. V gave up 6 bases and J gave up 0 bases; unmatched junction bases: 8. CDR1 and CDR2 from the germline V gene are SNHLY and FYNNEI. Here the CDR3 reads CASSRDRVGSGNTIYF. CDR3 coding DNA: TGTGCCAGCAGCAGAGACAGGGTAGGCTCTGGAAACACCATATATTTT.

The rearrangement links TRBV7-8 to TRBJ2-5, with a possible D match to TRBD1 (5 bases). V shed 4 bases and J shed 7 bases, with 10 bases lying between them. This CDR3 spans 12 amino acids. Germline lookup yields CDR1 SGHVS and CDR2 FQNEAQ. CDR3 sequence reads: CASSSSQGTQYF. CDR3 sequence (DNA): TGTGCCAGCAGCTCCTCCCAGGGGACCCAGTACTTC.

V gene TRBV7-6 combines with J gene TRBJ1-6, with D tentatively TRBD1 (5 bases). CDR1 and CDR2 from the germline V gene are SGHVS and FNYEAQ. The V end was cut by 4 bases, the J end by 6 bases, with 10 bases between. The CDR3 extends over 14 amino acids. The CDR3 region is CASSWGQSNSPLHF. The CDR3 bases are TGTGCCAGCAGCTGGGGCCAGTCTAATTCACCCCTCCACTTT.

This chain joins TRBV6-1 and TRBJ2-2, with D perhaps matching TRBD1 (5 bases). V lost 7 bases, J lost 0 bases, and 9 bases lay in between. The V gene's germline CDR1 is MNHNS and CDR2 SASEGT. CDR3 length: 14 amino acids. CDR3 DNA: TGTGCCAGCAAGGCCAGGGCGAACACCGGGGAGCTGTTTTTT. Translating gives CASKARANTGELFF.

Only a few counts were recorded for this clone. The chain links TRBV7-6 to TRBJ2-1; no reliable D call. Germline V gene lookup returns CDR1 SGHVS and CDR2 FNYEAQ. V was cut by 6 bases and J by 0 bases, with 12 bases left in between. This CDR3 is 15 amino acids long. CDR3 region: CASSRTTSSYNEQFF. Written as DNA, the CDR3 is TGTGCCAGCAGTCGAACTACAAGCTCCTACAATGAGCAGTTCTTC.

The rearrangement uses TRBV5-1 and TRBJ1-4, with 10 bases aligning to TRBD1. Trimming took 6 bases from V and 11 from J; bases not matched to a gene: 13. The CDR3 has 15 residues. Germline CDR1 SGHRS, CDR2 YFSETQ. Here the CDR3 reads CASTPRSGTGDKLFF. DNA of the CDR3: TGCGCCAGCACTCCGCGTTCCGGGACAGGGGATAAACTGTTTTTT.

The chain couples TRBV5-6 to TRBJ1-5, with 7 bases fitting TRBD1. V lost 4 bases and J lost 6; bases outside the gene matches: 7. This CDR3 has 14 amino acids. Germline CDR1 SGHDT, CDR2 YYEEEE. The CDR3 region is CASSEGAKGQPQHF. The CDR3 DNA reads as TGTGCCAGCAGCGAGGGGGCGAAGGGTCAGCCCCAGCATTTT.

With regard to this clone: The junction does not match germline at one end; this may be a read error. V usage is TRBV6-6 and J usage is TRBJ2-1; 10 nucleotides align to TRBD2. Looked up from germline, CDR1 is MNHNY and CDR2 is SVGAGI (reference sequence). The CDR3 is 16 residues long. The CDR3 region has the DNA TGTGCCAGCAGTTACTCTGGGGTCGCTAGCGGGGGCCCTTCCGTCTTC. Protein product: CASSYSGVASGGPSVF.

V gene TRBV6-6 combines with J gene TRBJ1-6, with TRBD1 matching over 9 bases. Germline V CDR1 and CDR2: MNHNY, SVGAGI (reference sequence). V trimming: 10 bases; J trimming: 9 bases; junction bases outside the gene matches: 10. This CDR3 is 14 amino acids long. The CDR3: CATRPGTGSSPLHF. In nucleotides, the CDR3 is TGTGCCACTAGGCCAGGGACAGGGAGTTCACCCCTCCACTTT.

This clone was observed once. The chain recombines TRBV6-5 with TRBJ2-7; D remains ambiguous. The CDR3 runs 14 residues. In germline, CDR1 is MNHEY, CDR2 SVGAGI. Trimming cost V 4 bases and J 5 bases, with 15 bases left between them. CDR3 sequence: CASSSPKTTHEQYF. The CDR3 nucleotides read TGTGCCAGCAGTTCCCCCAAAACCACGCACGAGCAGTACTTC.

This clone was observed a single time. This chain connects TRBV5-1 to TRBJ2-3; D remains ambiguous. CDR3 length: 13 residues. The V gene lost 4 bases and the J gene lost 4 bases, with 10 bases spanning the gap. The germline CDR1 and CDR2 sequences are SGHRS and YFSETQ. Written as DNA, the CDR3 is TGCGCCAGCAGCCCCACGGTGGCAGATACGCAGTATTTT. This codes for CASSPTVADTQYF.

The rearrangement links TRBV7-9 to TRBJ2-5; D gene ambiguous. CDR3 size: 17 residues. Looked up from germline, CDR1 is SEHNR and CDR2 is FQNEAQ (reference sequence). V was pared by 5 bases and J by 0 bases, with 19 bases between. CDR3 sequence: CASSPLRLSGYQETQYF. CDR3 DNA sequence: TGTGCCAGCAGCCCCTTGAGGCTATCTGGGTACCAAGAGACCCAGTACTTC.

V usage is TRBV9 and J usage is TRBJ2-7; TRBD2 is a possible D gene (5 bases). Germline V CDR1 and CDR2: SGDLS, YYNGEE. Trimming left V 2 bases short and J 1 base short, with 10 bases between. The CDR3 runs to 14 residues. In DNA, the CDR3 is TGTGCCAGCAGCGTCGGACTGGATTCCTACGAGCAGTACTTC. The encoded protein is CASSVGLDSYEQYF. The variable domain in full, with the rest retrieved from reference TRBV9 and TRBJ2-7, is DSGVTQTPKHLITATGQRVTLRCSPRSGDLSVYWYQQSLDQGLQFLIQYYNGEERAKGNILERFSAQQFPDLHSELNLSSLELGDSALYFCASSVGLDSYEQYFGPGTRLTVT.

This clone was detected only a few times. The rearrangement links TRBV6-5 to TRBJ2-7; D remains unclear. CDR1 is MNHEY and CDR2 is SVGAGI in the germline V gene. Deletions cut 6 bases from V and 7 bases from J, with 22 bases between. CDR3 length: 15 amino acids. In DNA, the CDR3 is TGTGCCAGCAGCCTCGATAATAGGGCGCCGAGGGAGCAGTACTTC. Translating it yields CASSLDNRAPREQYF.

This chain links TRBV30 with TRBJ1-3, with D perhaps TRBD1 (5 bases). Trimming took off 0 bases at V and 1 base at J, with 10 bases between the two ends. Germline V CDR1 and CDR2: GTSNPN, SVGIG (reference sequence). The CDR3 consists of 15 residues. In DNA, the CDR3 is TGTGCCTGGAGTGTAAGGGGCAATTCTGGAAACACCATATATTTT. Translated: CAWSVRGNSGNTIYF.

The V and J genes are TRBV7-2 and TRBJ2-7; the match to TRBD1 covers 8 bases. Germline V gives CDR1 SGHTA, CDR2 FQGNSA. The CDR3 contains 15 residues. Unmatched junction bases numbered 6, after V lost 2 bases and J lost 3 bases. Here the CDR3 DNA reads TGTGCCAGCAGCTTACCCGGGACAGGACGCTACGAGCAGTACTTC. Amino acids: CASSLPGTGRYEQYF. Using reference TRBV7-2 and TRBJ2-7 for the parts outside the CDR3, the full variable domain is GAGVSQSPSNKVTEKGKDVELRCDPISGHTALYWYRQSLGQGLEFLIYFQGNSAPDKSGLPSDRFSAERTGGSVSTLTIQRTQQEDSAVYLCASSLPGTGRYEQYFGPGTRLTVT.

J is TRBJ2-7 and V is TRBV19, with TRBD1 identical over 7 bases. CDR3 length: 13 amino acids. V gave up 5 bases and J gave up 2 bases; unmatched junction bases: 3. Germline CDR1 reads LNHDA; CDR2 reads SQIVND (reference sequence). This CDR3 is CASSPGTAYEQYF. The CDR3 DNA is TGTGCCAGTAGTCCCGGGACAGCCTACGAGCAGTACTTC. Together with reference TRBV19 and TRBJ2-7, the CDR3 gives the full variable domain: DGGITQSPKYLFRKEGQNVTLSCEQNLNHDAMYWYRQDPGQGLRLIYYSQIVNDFQKGDIAEGYSVSREKKESFPLTVTSAQKNPTAFYLCASSPGTAYEQYFGPGTRLTVT.

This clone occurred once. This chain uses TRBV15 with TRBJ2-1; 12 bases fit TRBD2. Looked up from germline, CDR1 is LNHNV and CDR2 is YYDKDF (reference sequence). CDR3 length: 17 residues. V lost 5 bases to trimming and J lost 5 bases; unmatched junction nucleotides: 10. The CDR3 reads CATSRQTGTSGHNEQFF. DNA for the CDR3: TGTGCCACCAGCCGACAAACCGGGACTAGCGGGCACAATGAGCAGTTCTTC.

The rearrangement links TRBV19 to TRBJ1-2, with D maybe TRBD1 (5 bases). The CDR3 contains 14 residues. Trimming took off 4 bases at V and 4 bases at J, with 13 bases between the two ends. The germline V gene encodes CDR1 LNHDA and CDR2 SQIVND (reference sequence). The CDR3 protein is CASSTYQGFYGYTF. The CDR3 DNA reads TGTGCCAGTAGTACCTATCAGGGCTTCTATGGCTACACCTTC.